These 12 T cell receptor beta chains were all obtained from the same sample, sequenced in a study of CD8+CD57+ T cells in acquired aplastic anemia. The TCR beta profiling, which covered VDJ combination and CDR3 sequence, was carried out using genomic DNA as the template. Each CDR3 protein gets one entry after TCRdb re-called the reads with MiXCR. The data hold around 500,000 distinct CDR3 sequences, with around 30% observed a single time. For sequencing, patients were chosen who had shown expansion of CD8+CD57+ cells by flow cytometry. The sample taken for sequencing was sorted CD4+, CD8+, or CD8+CD57+ T cells (not recorded which) from PBMCs. The receptors here all came from a human donor with aplastic anemia.

The rearrangement joins TRBV19 to TRBJ1-5; D is unclear. The CDR3 consists of 12 residues. Per germline, CDR1 LNHDA and CDR2 SQIVND (reference sequence). V dropped 5 bases and J dropped 6 bases, with 8 bases sitting between them. CDR3 nucleotide sequence: TGTGCCAGTAGTTGGACGGGTCAGCCCCAGCATTTT. This codes for CASSWTGQPQHF. Looking up the rest from reference TRBV19 and TRBJ1-5 gives the full variable domain: DGGITQSPKYLFRKEGQNVTLSCEQNLNHDAMYWYRQDPGQGLRLIYYSQIVNDFQKGDIAEGYSVSREKKESFPLTVTSAQKNPTAFYLCASSWTGQPQHFGDGTRLSIL.

The chain has TRBV10-3 and TRBJ1-2, with D possibly TRBD1 on 6 matching bases. Trimming removed 3 bases from V and 4 bases from J, with 12 bases in between. CDR3 length equals 14 residues. The germline gives CDR1 ENHRY, CDR2 SYGVKD. DNA for the CDR3: TGTGCCATCAGTGATGGCCCGGGGGCCTATGGCTACACCTTC. Translated: CAISDGPGAYGYTF.

This clonotype was recorded at least ten times. V and J are TRBV4-3 and TRBJ2-7; the match to TRBD1 covers 9 bases. J was trimmed by 5 bases and V by 1 base; bases with no gene match: 6. The CDR3 contains 15 residues. Germline V gives CDR1 LGHNA, CDR2 YSLEER. CDR3 sequence reads: CASSQAWDRVHEQYF. The CDR3 DNA reads TGCGCCAGCAGCCAAGCCTGGGACAGGGTCCACGAGCAGTACTTC.

This clonotype was seen more than once but under ten times. The chain combines TRBV2 with TRBJ1-2; 7 bases fit TRBD1. Germline CDR1 SNHLY, CDR2 FYNNEI. The CDR3 consists of 14 residues. Trimming cost V 5 bases and J 10 bases; bases outside gene matches: 13. CDR3 region: CASSYGDREFDYTF. The CDR3 DNA follows: TGTGCCAGCAGTTACGGTGACAGGGAATTTGACTACACCTTC.

The J gene is TRBJ1-1, the V gene TRBV5-6; tentative D call: TRBD1 (6 bases). Germline V gives CDR1 SGHDT, CDR2 YYEEEE. The germline V and J ends were trimmed by 3 bases and 1 base, with 13 bases remaining between them. This CDR3 has 15 amino acids. The CDR3 loop is CASSSQGQTNTEAFF. The CDR3 DNA is TGTGCCAGCAGCTCCCAAGGACAGACGAACACTGAAGCTTTCTTT.

This clonotype was detected ten times or more. The chain is built from TRBV25-1 and TRBJ1-5; D not resolved. Germline lookup yields CDR1 MGHDK and CDR2 SYGVNS. V lost 1 base, J lost 5 bases, and 12 bases lay in between. The CDR3 has 15 residues. CDR3 nucleotides: TGTGCCAGCAGTGAATCCGCCGGGCAGTATCAGCCCCAGCATTTT. It is translated as CASSESAGQYQPQHF.

Of note for this clonotype: A read error may produce the germline difference seen at one junction end. The V gene is TRBV2, the J gene TRBJ1-1, with D unresolved. The CDR3 covers 11 residues. Germline assignment: CDR1 SNHLY and CDR2 FYNNEI. In DNA, the CDR3 is TGTGTCAGCAGGTCCAGCGGCGAAGCCTTCTTT. Amino acid sequence: CVSRSSGEAFF.

This clonotype was recorded at least ten times. The chain employs TRBV19 and TRBJ1-6; unclear D gene. V was pared by 5 bases and J by 7 bases, with 9 bases between. This CDR3 spans 13 amino acids. The germline CDR1 and CDR2 sequences are LNHDA and SQIVND (reference sequence). CDR3 in DNA: TGTGCCAGTAGTGTAACAGAGAATTCACCCCTCCACTTT. Protein sequence: CASSVTENSPLHF. Combining the CDR3 with reference TRBV19 and TRBJ1-6 gives the whole variable domain DGGITQSPKYLFRKEGQNVTLSCEQNLNHDAMYWYRQDPGQGLRLIYYSQIVNDFQKGDIAEGYSVSREKKESFPLTVTSAQKNPTAFYLCASSVTENSPLHFGNGTRLTVT.

In regard to this clonotype: This could be a read error, since a much larger clone is one nucleotide away. The J gene is TRBJ2-3, the V gene TRBV2; D is unresolved. CDR1 SNHLY and CDR2 FYNNEI come from the germline V gene. CDR3 length equals 14 residues. In nucleotides, the CDR3 is TGTGCCAGCAGTGAAAGGGATAGCACAGATGCGCAGTATTTT. This sequence encodes CASSERDSTDAQYF.

This chain links TRBV3-1 with TRBJ1-2, with no clear D. Germline-derived CDR1 and CDR2 are LGHDT and YNNKEL (reference sequence). This CDR3 is built from 14 residues. With 2 bases removed from V and 4 bases from J, the gap between germline ends came to 11 bases. Written as DNA, the CDR3 is TGTGCCAGCAGCCAAACGGCACCCTTCTATGGCTACACCTTC. It is translated as CASSQTAPFYGYTF.

The table lists this clonotype with many counts. The rearrangement links TRBV6-1 to TRBJ2-3; tentative D call: TRBD2 (6 bases). Trimming removed 3 bases from V and 4 bases from J, with 11 bases in between. Germline lookup yields CDR1 MNHNS and CDR2 SASEGT. There are 14 residues in the CDR3. The CDR3 sequence: CASSDGLAPDTQYF. The CDR3 DNA reads TGTGCCAGCAGTGACGGTCTAGCGCCAGATACGCAGTATTTT.

This rearrangement joins TRBV2 to TRBJ1-1; D is ambiguous. Trimming stripped 4 bases from V and 1 base from J, with 10 bases between. Germline assignment: CDR1 SNHLY and CDR2 FYNNEI. CDR3 length equals 14 residues. CDR3 sequence reads: CASSVSGKNTEAFF. DNA for the CDR3: TGTGCCAGCAGTGTGTCCGGAAAGAACACTGAAGCTTTCTTT.